The 18 T cell receptor beta chains below come from one sample, sequenced in a study of shared clonotypes between healthy human individuals. The table came from immunoSEQ multiplex PCR; TCRdb's copy has only in-frame clones and leaves some out. Here the sample spans 450,000 or so clones, 75% to 80% being singletons. The source material was PBMCs. The receptors stem from a middle-aged woman in good health. Some clones in this sample may be carry-over from other donors' samples.

This clone has only a few counts. DNA of the CDR3: TGTGCCAGCAGCCTCCAGGACAGGGCGCCCTATGGCTACACCTTC. Translating gives CASSLQDRAPYGYTF. The rearrangement joins TRBV7-9 to TRBJ1-2, with TRBD1 matching 8 bases. Germline V gives CDR1 SEHNR, CDR2 FQNEAQ (reference sequence). The CDR3 length is 15 residues. Trimming at V came to 5 bases and at J to 4 bases, leaving 9 bases not matched to a gene.

The J gene is TRBJ1-4, the V gene TRBV30; D may be TRBD1 (6 bases). The CDR3 covers 13 residues. Between the trimmed V and J ends, which lost 4 bases and 7 bases, there was a span of 13 bases. Germline lookup yields CDR1 GTSNPN and CDR2 SVGIG (reference sequence). The CDR3 sequence is CAWTRGTLEKLFF. The CDR3 DNA is TGTGCCTGGACGCGCGGGACACTTGAAAAACTGTTTTTT.

This chain uses TRBV2 with TRBJ1-2, with unresolved D. From germline, CDR1 is SNHLY and CDR2 FYNNEI. V was pared by 6 bases and J by 7 bases, with 15 bases between. CDR3 size: 13 residues. The CDR3, as DNA: TGTGCCAGCAGCGCAGCCAAGAGGACTGGCTACACCTTC. The encoded protein is CASSAAKRTGYTF.

The V and J genes are TRBV7-8 and TRBJ1-5; no definite D call. The germline gives CDR1 SGHVS, CDR2 FQNEAQ. V gave up 3 bases and J gave up 0 bases, with 9 bases separating them. The CDR3 has 15 amino acids. CDR3 in amino acids: CASSFGVDSNQPQHF. CDR3 nucleotide sequence: TGTGCCAGCAGCTTCGGGGTAGATAGCAATCAGCCCCAGCATTTT.

The chain links TRBV29-1 to TRBJ1-3, with D possibly being TRBD1 (6 bases). The CDR3 runs 12 residues. The germline V gene encodes CDR1 SQVTM and CDR2 ANQGSEA. The ends were cut back, 6 bases at V and 7 bases at J, with 13 bases in the middle. The CDR3 nucleotides read TGCAGCGTGGTAGTAGGGGGGAACACCATATATTTT. This sequence encodes CSVVVGGNTIYF.

Worth noting for this clone: With a much larger clone just one base away, this may be a read error. The same CDR3 is also encoded by other DNA sequences in this sample. This chain links TRBV30 with TRBJ2-1, with D hard to call. The CDR3 sequence is 15 residues long. From germline, CDR1 is GTSNPN and CDR2 SVGIG (reference sequence). The CDR3 DNA sequence: TGTGCCTGGAGGCGAAGTAGTGGATCCTACAATGAACAGTTCTTC. Encoded protein: CAWRRSSGSYNEQFF.

The chain couples TRBV15 to TRBJ2-7; D possibly corresponds to TRBD1 (7 bases). There are 15 residues in the CDR3. V lost 0 bases, J lost 6 bases, and 15 bases lay in between. Per germline, CDR1 LNHNV and CDR2 YYDKDF (reference sequence). The CDR3 region has the DNA TGTGCCACCAGCAGAGATAGGGGGCGGGGTGCCGAGCAGTACTTC. Protein sequence: CATSRDRGRGAEQYF.

The rearrangement joins TRBV5-5 to TRBJ2-7; TRBD1 matches at 10 bases. Germline assignment: CDR1 SGHKS and CDR2 YYEKEE (reference sequence). V lost 4 bases, J lost 1 base, and 8 bases stayed unmatched. There are 16 residues in the CDR3. The CDR3: CASSLRGQGISYEQYF. DNA of the CDR3: TGTGCCAGCAGCCTGCGGGGACAGGGGATTTCCTACGAGCAGTACTTC.

This clone was seen a handful of times. V usage is TRBV5-1 and J usage is TRBJ1-4, with 9 bases identical to TRBD1. From germline, CDR1 is SGHRS and CDR2 YFSETQ. CDR3 length: 17 amino acids. The J segment lost 7 bases and the V segment lost 0 bases, leaving 10 bases of the junction unmatched. The CDR3 is CASSLGPVGQGIEKLFF. CDR3 DNA: TGCGCCAGCAGCTTGGGACCGGTTGGACAGGGGATTGAAAAACTGTTTTTT. Full variable domain (remainder filled in from reference TRBV5-1 and TRBJ1-4): KAGVTQTPRYLIKTRGQQVTLSCSPISGHRSVSWYQQTPGQGLQFLFEYFSETQRNKGNFPGRFSGRQFSNSRSEMNVSTLELGDSALYLCASSLGPVGQGIEKLFFGSGTQLSVL.

The rearrangement links TRBV6-4 to TRBJ2-3; 7 nucleotides match TRBD2. V trimming: 4 bases; J trimming: 2 bases; junction bases outside the gene matches: 6. Germline V gene data show CDR1 as MRHNA and CDR2 as SNTAGT. This CDR3 spans 15 amino acids. The CDR3 DNA reads TGTGCCAGCAGTGGTGGTGGACTAGACACAGATACGCAGTATTTT. Translated, it gives CASSGGGLDTDTQYF.

The chain couples TRBV2 to TRBJ1-4; TRBD1 matches at 8 bases. CDR1 is SNHLY and CDR2 is FYNNEI in the germline V gene. This CDR3 contains 14 residues. J was trimmed by 6 bases and V by 6 bases; bases with no gene match: 6. The DNA of the CDR3 is TGTGCCAGCAGACGGGACAGGAGAGATGAAAAACTGTTTTTT. It is translated as CASRRDRRDEKLFF. The full variable domain, completed using reference TRBV2 and TRBJ1-4, is EPEVTQTPSHQVTQMGQEVILRCVPISNHLYFYWYRQILGQKVEFLVSFYNNEISEKSEIFDDQFSVERPDGSNFTLKIRSTKLEDSAMYFCASRRDRRDEKLFFGSGTQLSVL.

This clone occurred many times. The same CDR3 can be traced to other DNA sequences in this sample. The CDR3 loop reads CASSPTTLGADTQYF. CDR3 bases: TGTGCCAGCTCACCCACTACCCTCGGGGCAGATACGCAGTATTTT. The gene calls are TRBV18 and TRBJ2-3; the D gene is possibly TRBD2 (5 bases). This CDR3 is built from 15 residues. The V gene's germline CDR1 is KGHSH and CDR2 LQKENI. Trimming took 3 bases from V and 4 from J, leaving 14 bases between them.

V and J are TRBV19 and TRBJ2-3; D is uncertain. This CDR3 spans 12 amino acids. In germline, CDR1 is LNHDA, CDR2 SQIVND (reference sequence). V was trimmed by 5 bases and J by 5 bases, leaving 8 bases between them. The CDR3 nucleotides are TGTGCCAGTAGTTCAACGCAAGATACGCAGTATTTT. It specifies CASSSTQDTQYF.

The rearrangement uses TRBV6-1 and TRBJ2-7, with a tentative D call TRBD1 (7 bases). Trimming removed 5 bases at V and 5 bases at J, with 19 bases between. CDR1 and CDR2 (germline): MNHNS, SASEGT. The CDR3 covers 15 residues. The CDR3 sequence: CASSPAPRGANEQYF. DNA for the CDR3: TGTGCCAGCAGTCCCGCTCCCAGGGGGGCCAACGAGCAGTACTTC.

As for this clone: Compared with germline, one end of the junction differs, possibly owing to a read error. This sequence joins TRBV13 and TRBJ1-1; D is unresolved. Germline-derived CDR1 and CDR2 are PRHDT and FYEKMQ (reference sequence). CDR3 length: 12 amino acids. This CDR3 is CASSLLNTEAFF. The DNA of the CDR3 is TGTGCCAGCAGCTTACTGAACACTGAAGCCTTCTTT.

The sample holds one count of this clone. The CDR3 here is CASSRDRGYNEQFF. The DNA for the CDR3 is TGTGCCAGCAGCCGGGACAGGGGGTATAATGAGCAGTTCTTC. The chain employs TRBV21-1 and TRBJ2-1; no DNA check was done on the table's D call, TRBD1. TRBV21-1 is assigned pseudogene status. The CDR3 runs to 14 residues.

V is TRBV7-9 and J is TRBJ1-3, with no clear D. With 5 bases removed from V and 9 bases from J, the gap between germline ends came to 14 bases. The CDR3 has 13 amino acids. Germline V lookup: CDR1 SEHNR, CDR2 FQNEAQ (reference sequence). The CDR3 region is CASSPGSASTIYF. In DNA form, the CDR3 reads TGTGCCAGCAGCCCCGGGAGCGCGAGCACCATATATTTT.

CDR3 DNA: TGTGCCAGCAGGCCCCGGTGGTCAGGGCGCTCAGATACGCAGTATTTT. It encodes CASRPRWSGRSDTQYF. The chain uses TRBV28 and TRBJ2-3; D possibly corresponds to TRBD1 (5 bases). The V gene's germline CDR1 is MDHEN and CDR2 SYDVKM. The CDR3 is 16 residues long. Deletions cut 6 bases from V and 4 bases from J, with 20 bases between. Together with reference TRBV28 and TRBJ2-3, the CDR3 gives the full variable domain: DVKVTQSSRYLVKRTGEKVFLECVQDMDHENMFWYRQDPGLGLRLIYFSYDVKMKEKGDIPEGYSVSREKKERFSLILESASTNQTSMYLCASRPRWSGRSDTQYFGPGTRLTVL.